Detailed here is one T cell receptor beta chain. Its matching antigen is unknown. This sample is part of a study of OX40 agonist ivuxolimab in advanced cancers. Study summary: Having had anti-PD-1, anti-PD-L1 or anti-CTLA-4 therapy before was allowed, and approximately 40% had some.

Samples of blood were obtained at baseline, on cycle 4 day 1, and on cycle 7 day 1. The assay was immunoSEQ multiplex PCR, and TCRdb's table has in-frame clones only and misses some. In the table there are tens of thousands of clones, 90% to 95% of which are singletons. Study results and caveats: The study found that CD8+ T cells averaged more expanded clones than CD4+. Near-lowest levels of clonal expansion characterized partial responders at 0.1-3.0 mg/kg.

This CDR3 region has 13 residues. Trimming removed 9 bases from V and 0 bases from J, with 9 bases in between. Per germline, CDR1 MNHEY and CDR2 SMNVEV (reference sequence). The sequences come from CD4+ or CD8+ T cells sorted from blood, collected in a trial of the OX40 agonist ivuxolimab. This receptor was obtained from an adult with an advanced solid tumor such as melanoma, head and neck, liver or kidney cancer. J is TRBJ1-3 and V is TRBV27; D unresolved. Here the CDR3 reads CASKTSSGNTIYF. CDR3 nucleotide sequence: TGTGCCAGTAAAACCAGCTCTGGAAACACCATATATTTT.